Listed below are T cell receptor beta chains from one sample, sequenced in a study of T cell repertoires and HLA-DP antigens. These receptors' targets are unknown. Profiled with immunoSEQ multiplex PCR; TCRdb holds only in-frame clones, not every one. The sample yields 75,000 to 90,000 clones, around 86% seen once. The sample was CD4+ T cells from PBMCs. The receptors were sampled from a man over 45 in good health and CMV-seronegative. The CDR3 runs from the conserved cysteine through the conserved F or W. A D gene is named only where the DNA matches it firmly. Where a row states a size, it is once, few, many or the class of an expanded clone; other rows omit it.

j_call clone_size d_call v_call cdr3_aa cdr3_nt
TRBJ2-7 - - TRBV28 CASPPPAGRRDEQYF TGTGCCAGCCCCCCACCTGCGGGAAGGCGAGACGAGCAGTACTTC
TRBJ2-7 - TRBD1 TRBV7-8 CASSWDRGLRNEQYF TGTGCCAGCAGCTGGGACAGGGGGCTTAGAAACGAGCAGTACTTC
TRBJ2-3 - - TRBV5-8 CASALPATDTQYF TGTGCCAGCGCCCTCCCGGCCACAGATACGCAGTATTTT
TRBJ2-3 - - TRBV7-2 CASSSWDLTDTQYF TGTGCCAGCAGCTCATGGGATCTCACAGATACGCAGTATTTT
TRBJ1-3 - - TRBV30 CAWSVGGGNTIYF TGTGCCTGGAGTGTAGGAGGTGGAAACACCATATATTTT
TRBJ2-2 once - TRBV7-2 CASSPLASTGELFF TGTGCCAGCAGCCCTCTGGCGTCCACCGGGGAGCTGTTTTTT
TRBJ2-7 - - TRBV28 CASSTGIYEQYF TGTGCCAGCAGTACAGGTATCTACGAGCAGTACTTC
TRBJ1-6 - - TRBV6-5 CASSYLKSPSNSPLHF TGTGCCAGCAGTTATCTGAAGAGTCCTTCCAATTCACCCCTCCACTTT
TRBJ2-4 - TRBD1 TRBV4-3 CASSLQGAGSTQYF TGCGCCAGCAGCCTCCAGGGGGCAGGATCTACTCAGTACTTC
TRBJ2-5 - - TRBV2 CASRAETQYF TGTGCCAGCAGGGCAGAGACCCAGTACTTC
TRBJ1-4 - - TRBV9 CASSVGVQSGEKLFF TGTGCCAGCAGCGTTGGGGTCCAGAGTGGTGAAAAACTGTTTTTT
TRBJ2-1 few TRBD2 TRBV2 CASSTLAGVYNEQFF TGTGCCAGCAGCACACTAGCGGGGGTTTACAATGAGCAGTTCTTC
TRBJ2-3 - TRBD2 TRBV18 CASSPGTSGGTDTQYF TGTGCCAGCTCACCCGGGACTAGCGGGGGGACAGATACGCAGTATTTT
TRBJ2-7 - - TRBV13 CASSLGGGVSYEQYF TGTGCCAGCAGCTTAGGTGGGGGAGTCTCCTACGAGCAGTACTTC
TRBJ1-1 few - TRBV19 CASKVAGTNTEAFF TGTGCCAGTAAGGTTGCGGGCACCAACACTGAAGCTTTCTTT
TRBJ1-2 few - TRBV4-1 CASSPDIQEGGYTF TGCGCCAGCAGTCCGGACATTCAGGAAGGCGGCTACACCTTC
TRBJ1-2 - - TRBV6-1 CASSEGRAEHTF TGTGCCAGCAGTGAGGGGCGGGCGGAACACACCTTC
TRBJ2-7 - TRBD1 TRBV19 CASSPGTGVNEQYF TGTGCCAGTAGTCCCGGGACAGGGGTCAACGAGCAGTACTTC
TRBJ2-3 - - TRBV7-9 CASSLAGGEGTQYF TGTGCCAGCAGCTTAGCCGGGGGCGAGGGTACGCAGTATTTT
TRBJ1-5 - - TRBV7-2 CASSLHPSTGSNQPQHF TGTGCCAGCAGCCTTCACCCCTCGACAGGTAGCAATCAGCCCCAGCATTTT
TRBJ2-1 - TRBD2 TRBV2 CASSEGLLAVSYNEQFF TGTGCCAGCAGTGAGGGACTACTAGCAGTGTCCTACAATGAGCAGTTCTTC
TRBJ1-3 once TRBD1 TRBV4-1 CASSQSQGGTGNTIYF TGCGCCAGCAGCCAATCCCAGGGGGGTACTGGAAACACCATATATTTT
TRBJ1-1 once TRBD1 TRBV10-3 CATGQGGTEAFF TGTGCCACAGGACAGGGGGGCACTGAAGCTTTCTTT
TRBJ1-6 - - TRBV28 CASSPDPLRSPLHF TGTGCCAGCAGTCCGGACCCTCTGAGGTCACCCCTCCACTTT
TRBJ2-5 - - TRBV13 CASSSNQGGQETQYF TGTGCCAGCAGTTCAAACCAGGGGGGCCAAGAGACCCAGTACTTC
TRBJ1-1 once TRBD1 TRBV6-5 CASSSGDRVVPEAFF TGTGCCAGCAGTTCCGGCGACAGGGTGGTCCCTGAAGCTTTCTTT
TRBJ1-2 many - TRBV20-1 CSASTGYGYTF TGCAGTGCTAGTACGGGATATGGCTACACCTTC
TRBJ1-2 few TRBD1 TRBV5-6 CASSPRQGLYGYTF TGTGCCAGCAGCCCTAGACAGGGACTCTATGGCTACACCTTC
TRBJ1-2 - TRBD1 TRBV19 CASSLPDRGRGYTF TGTGCCAGTAGTTTACCAGACAGGGGCCGTGGCTACACCTTC
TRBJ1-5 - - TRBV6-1 CASSEVSNQPQHF TGTGCCAGCAGTGAGGTTAGCAATCAGCCCCAGCATTTT
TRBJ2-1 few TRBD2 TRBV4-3 CASSQDLAGVGQFF TGCGCCAGCAGCCAAGATCTAGCGGGGGTTGGGCAGTTCTTC
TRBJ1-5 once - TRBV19 CASNPTRPNQPQHF TGTGCCAGTAACCCGACTAGGCCTAATCAGCCCCAGCATTTT
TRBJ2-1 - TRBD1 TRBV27 CASSWTGGVHNEQFF TGTGCCAGCAGCTGGACAGGGGGTGTACACAATGAGCAGTTCTTC
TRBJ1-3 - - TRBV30 CAWIISGYRRFSGNTIYF TGTGCCTGGATTATTAGCGGGTACAGAAGATTCTCTGGAAACACCATATATTTT
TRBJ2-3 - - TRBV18 CASSPISGPGGTDTQYF TGTGCCAGCTCACCCATCTCGGGCCCGGGAGGCACAGATACGCAGTATTTT
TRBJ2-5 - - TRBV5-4 CASSDPQETQYF TGTGCCAGCAGCGACCCCCAAGAGACCCAGTACTTC
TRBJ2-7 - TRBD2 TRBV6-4 CATELAGAPSYEQYF TGTGCCACCGAATTAGCGGGGGCACCCTCCTACGAGCAGTACTTC
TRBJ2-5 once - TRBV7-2 CASSLYQETQYF TGTGCCAGCAGCTTATATCAAGAGACCCAGTACTTC
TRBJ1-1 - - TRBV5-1 CASSQGTNTEAFF TGCGCCAGCAGCCAAGGGACGAATACTGAAGCTTTCTTT
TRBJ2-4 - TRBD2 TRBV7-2 CASSLGISGLAVAKNIQYF TGTGCCAGCAGCTTGGGAATCAGCGGTCTAGCGGTAGCCAAAAACATTCAGTACTTC
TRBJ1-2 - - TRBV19 CASSNLLGRENGYTF TGTGCCAGTAGTAATCTACTCGGCAGAGAGAATGGCTACACCTTC
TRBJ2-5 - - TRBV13 CASPHRDQETQYF TGTGCCAGCCCCCACAGGGACCAAGAGACCCAGTACTTC
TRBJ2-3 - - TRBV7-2 CASSSPPNTQYF TGTGCCAGCAGCTCCCCCCCCAATACGCAGTATTTT
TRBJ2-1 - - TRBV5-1 CASSSLAVDNEQFF TGCGCCAGCAGCTCTCTAGCAGTTGACAATGAGCAGTTCTTC
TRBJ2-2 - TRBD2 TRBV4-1 CASTLEGTIPTGELFF TGCGCCAGCACGCTGGAAGGGACTATCCCCACCGGGGAGCTGTTTTTT
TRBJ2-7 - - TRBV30 CAWTREYEQYF TGTGCCTGGACTAGGGAATACGAGCAGTACTTC
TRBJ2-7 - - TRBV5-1 CASSLTPTGTIYEQYF TGCGCCAGCAGCTTGACCCCAACCGGGACCATCTACGAGCAGTACTTC
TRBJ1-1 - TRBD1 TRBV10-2 CASRGTGGRNTEAFF TGCGCCAGCAGGGGGACAGGGGGCAGGAACACTGAAGCTTTCTTT
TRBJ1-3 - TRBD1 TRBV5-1 CASSYTGGAGNTIYF TGCGCCAGCAGCTATACAGGGGGGGCTGGAAACACCATATATTTT
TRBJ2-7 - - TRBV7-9 CASNKLTSYEQYF TGTGCCAGCAATAAGTTAACCTCCTACGAGCAGTACTTC
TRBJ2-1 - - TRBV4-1 CASSLSNEQFF TGCGCCAGCAGCCTGTCCAATGAGCAGTTCTTC
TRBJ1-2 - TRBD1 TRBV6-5 CASSSRTGLNYGYTF TGTGCCAGCAGTTCCCGGACAGGGTTAAACTATGGCTACACCTTC
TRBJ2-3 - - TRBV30 CAWSVHGGSTDTQYF TGTGCCTGGAGTGTCCATGGGGGTAGCACAGATACGCAGTATTTT
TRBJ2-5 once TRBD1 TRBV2 CASSFDRGGSETQYF TGTGCCAGCAGTTTTGACAGGGGGGGGAGCGAGACCCAGTACTTC
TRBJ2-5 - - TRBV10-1 CASSCPGAQETQYF TGCGCCAGCAGTTGTCCCGGGGCGCAAGAGACCCAGTACTTC
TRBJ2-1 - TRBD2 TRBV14 CASSLLGLAGRIEQFF TGTGCCAGCAGCCTTCTAGGACTAGCGGGAAGGATTGAGCAGTTCTTC
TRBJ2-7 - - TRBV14 CASSQGLLPIYEQYF TGTGCCAGCAGCCAAGGTTTATTACCGATTTACGAGCAGTACTTC
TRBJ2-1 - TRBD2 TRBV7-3 CASRPSGGAVNEQFF TGTGCCAGCAGACCTAGCGGGGGGGCCGTGAATGAGCAGTTCTTC
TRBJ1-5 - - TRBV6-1 CASSGDLTGFPYSNQPQHF TGTGCCAGCAGTGGGGACTTGACCGGATTCCCATATAGCAATCAGCCCCAGCATTTT
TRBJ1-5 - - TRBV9 CASSATGARQPQHF TGTGCCAGCAGCGCGACAGGTGCGAGGCAGCCCCAGCATTTT